This record covers a single TCR beta chain. cDNA synthesis used the whole RNA isolate, giving expressed TCRB sequences. Sequenced by immunoSEQ multiplex PCR; TCRdb stores in-frame clones only, minus some. The repertoire holds around 300,000 clones, with approximately 11% as singletons. These data are taken from a study of beta chain features in type 1 diabetes. This CDR3 has 16 amino acids. The germline CDR1 and CDR2 sequences are SGDLS and YYNGEE. Trimming took 4 bases from V and 3 from J; bases not matched to a gene: 10. The chain has TRBV9 and TRBJ2-3; 8 bases are a match to TRBD2. This receptor was identified in a woman between 25 and 40 years old in good health. The sequencing sample was made of naive CD4+ T cells from blood. CDR3 amino acids: CASSFKAGEGTDTQYF. The CDR3 bases are TGTGCCAGCAGCTTCAAAGCGGGAGAAGGGACAGATACGCAGTATTTT.